This TCR beta chain was recovered during a study of blood T cell repertoires in COVID-19. This CDR3 spans 12 amino acids. Germline values: CDR1 GTSNPN, CDR2 SVGIG (reference sequence). This table comes from immunoSEQ multiplex PCR, and its TCRdb copy is limited to in-frame clones, with some not included. The sample lists some 200,000 clones; around 80% were seen once. Individuals aged roughly 18 to 100 years were recruited from about two dozen US areas. The V call is TRBV30, the J call TRBJ1-1; weak D call: TRBD1 (5 bases). The sequence derives from a woman in her forties with acute COVID-19. Sequencing was carried out using PBMCs or T cells enriched from blood (not recorded which). This chain's CDR3 is CSSGTIRPEAFF. The CDR3 DNA follows: TGTTCCTCCGGGACTATCCGCCCTGAAGCTTTCTTT.